This T cell receptor (beta chain) stems from a study of T cell changes during pregnancy in multiple sclerosis. CDR3 size: 17 residues. Germline V gives CDR1 SGHTA, CDR2 FQGNSA. V gave up 5 bases and J gave up 0 bases; unmatched junction bases: 12. Measured with immunoSEQ multiplex PCR; TCRdb has only the in-frame clones, and not every one. The sample lists 20,000 to 25,000 clones; about 89% were seen once. J is TRBJ1-2 and V is TRBV7-2, with 7 positions matching TRBD1. The starting material was CD8+ T cells from peripheral blood mononuclear cells, obtained in the first trimester of pregnancy. The receptor's source is a female donor with multiple sclerosis, enrolled in a pregnancy study. Here the CDR3 reads CASSLSGQFAPNYGYTF. DNA for the CDR3: TGTGCCAGCAGCCTCTCGGGACAGTTTGCCCCTAACTATGGCTACACCTTC. Full variable domain (outside the CDR3, taken from reference TRBV7-2 and TRBJ1-2): GAGVSQSPSNKVTEKGKDVELRCDPISGHTALYWYRQSLGQGLEFLIYFQGNSAPDKSGLPSDRFSAERTGGSVSTLTIQRTQQEDSAVYLCASSLSGQFAPNYGYTFGSGTRLTVV.